Listed below are T cell receptor beta chains from one sample, sequenced in a study of cytomegalovirus exposure and HLA in healthy donors. Method: immunoSEQ multiplex PCR; TCRdb's copy keeps in-frame clones and lacks some. Counted here are tens of thousands of clones, approximately 84% occurring once; the ten biggest clones make up about 1.2%. Material for sequencing was PBMCs. The receptors here all came from a girl aged 2-10 years in good health and CMV-seropositive. Each CDR3 is given with its conserved first and last residue. The order of the fields is J gene, clone size, V gene, D gene, CDR3 DNA, CDR3 protein. A D gene is named only where the DNA matches it firmly. Clone sizes are given selectively: once, few, many, or a class where the clone is expanded.

J: TRBJ1-2; size: -; V: TRBV30; D: TRBD1; DNA: TGTGCCGGACACAGGGGGAAGGGCGGCTACACCTTC; CDR3: CAGHRGKGGYTF
J: TRBJ1-1; size: few; V: TRBV6-5; D: -; DNA: TGTGCCAGCAGTCTCGAAGACAGACAGACTGAAGCTTTCTTT; CDR3: CASSLEDRQTEAFF
J: TRBJ2-3; size: once; V: TRBV30; D: TRBD2; DNA: TGTGCCTGGGGTACAACTCGGACTAGCGGGAAGGCAGATACGCAGTATTTT; CDR3: CAWGTTRTSGKADTQYF
J: TRBJ2-2; size: few; V: TRBV7-7; D: TRBD2; DNA: TGTGCTAGCAGTTCAACTAGCGTCGGGGAGCTGTTTTTT; CDR3: CASSSTSVGELFF
J: TRBJ1-2; size: -; V: TRBV2; D: -; DNA: TGTGCCATCCGGGACACTTCTAACTATGGCTACACCTTC; CDR3: CAIRDTSNYGYTF
J: TRBJ1-5; size: -; V: TRBV6-6; D: TRBD1; DNA: TGTGCCAGCGGAGGGACAGTCAATCAGCCCCAGCATTTT; CDR3: CASGGTVNQPQHF
J: TRBJ1-2; size: few; V: TRBV10-3; D: TRBD1; DNA: TGTGCCATCAGCACGGGACAGGGGTCTGGCTACACCTTC; CDR3: CAISTGQGSGYTF
J: TRBJ1-5; size: -; V: TRBV6-5; D: TRBD1; DNA: TGTGCCAGCCGTATCACAGGGGCCAACAATCAGCCCCAGCATTTT; CDR3: CASRITGANNQPQHF
J: TRBJ1-5; size: -; V: TRBV18; D: -; DNA: TGTGCCAGCTCACCACAGCCGGGTCAGCCCCAGCATTTT; CDR3: CASSPQPGQPQHF
J: TRBJ2-7; size: once; V: TRBV7-9; D: TRBD2; DNA: TGTGCCAGCAGCGGAAGCGGGAGAGACGAGCAGTACTTC; CDR3: CASSGSGRDEQYF
J: TRBJ2-7; size: -; V: TRBV27; D: TRBD1; DNA: TGTGCCAGCAGCCGAGACAGGGGGCTAGACGAGCAGTACTTC; CDR3: CASSRDRGLDEQYF
J: TRBJ2-5; size: -; V: TRBV7-9; D: TRBD2; DNA: TGTGCCAGCAGCCCTATCTCCTACGGGGAGGGAAGGGGCGAGACCCAGTACTTC; CDR3: CASSPISYGEGRGETQYF
J: TRBJ2-7; size: -; V: TRBV19; D: -; DNA: TGTGCCAGTAGTACTTCGACAGGTTCCCTATACGAGCAGTACTTC; CDR3: CASSTSTGSLYEQYF
J: TRBJ1-1; size: -; V: TRBV9; D: -; DNA: TGTGCCAGCAGCGTACGAGGAGTATCGGAAGCTTTCTTT; CDR3: CASSVRGVSEAFF
J: TRBJ1-3; size: -; V: TRBV10-3; D: -; DNA: TGTGCCATCGGGGGGGTCTGGGCTGGAAACACCATATATTTT; CDR3: CAIGGVWAGNTIYF
J: TRBJ2-3; size: -; V: TRBV5-1; D: TRBD1; DNA: TGCGCCAGCAGCTACGGACAGGGAACAGATACGCAGTATTTT; CDR3: CASSYGQGTDTQYF
J: TRBJ2-7; size: -; V: TRBV7-3; D: -; DNA: TGTGCCAGCAGTAGTAGCGCCGACTACGAGCAGTACTTC; CDR3: CASSSSADYEQYF
J: TRBJ2-1; size: few; V: TRBV14; D: TRBD1; DNA: TGTGCCAGCAGCCAACACAGGGGCAATGAGCAGTTCTTC; CDR3: CASSQHRGNEQFF
J: TRBJ1-5; size: -; V: TRBV5-5; D: -; DNA: TGTGCCAGCAGCTTTGTGTCGGGGGGCGTGAATCAGCCCCAGCATTTT; CDR3: CASSFVSGGVNQPQHF
J: TRBJ2-7; size: -; V: TRBV13; D: TRBD1; DNA: TGTGCCAGCAGCTTCACGGGACAGGCCCGCGAGCAGTACTTC; CDR3: CASSFTGQAREQYF
J: TRBJ2-2; size: -; V: TRBV11-3; D: TRBD1; DNA: TGTGCCAGCAGCCGGGACAGCCTCACCGGGGAGCTGTTTTTT; CDR3: CASSRDSLTGELFF
J: TRBJ1-2; size: -; V: TRBV11-2; D: TRBD1; DNA: TGTGCCAGCAGAGGGAAGACAGGGCACGCTAACTATGGCTACACCTTC; CDR3: CASRGKTGHANYGYTF
J: TRBJ2-7; size: -; V: TRBV25-1; D: TRBD2; DNA: TGTGCCAGTCTCCGAGGGGGTAGCGGGATTGACGAGCAGTACTTC; CDR3: CASLRGGSGIDEQYF
J: TRBJ1-2; size: -; V: TRBV28; D: -; DNA: TGTGCCAGCACGGGCGAGGCCGGGAAAACCTTC; CDR3: CASTGEAGKTF
J: TRBJ2-5; size: -; V: TRBV5-4; D: TRBD2; DNA: TGTGCCAGCAGCTTAAAGGCTAGCGGGACCCAAGAGACCCAGTACTTC; CDR3: CASSLKASGTQETQYF
J: TRBJ1-5; size: -; V: TRBV9; D: TRBD1; DNA: TGTGCCAGCAGCGCCGGACAGGGCCTCAATCAGCCCCAGCATTTT; CDR3: CASSAGQGLNQPQHF
J: TRBJ2-7; size: -; V: TRBV18; D: -; DNA: TGTGCCAGCTCACCACCAGGGGTGTCCTACGAGCAGTACTTC; CDR3: CASSPPGVSYEQYF
J: TRBJ2-1; size: -; V: TRBV4-1; D: -; DNA: TGCGCCAGCGGAAGCACGAGGGGACAAGTAGGCTATGAGCAGTTCTTC; CDR3: CASGSTRGQVGYEQFF
J: TRBJ2-7; size: -; V: TRBV5-1; D: TRBD2; DNA: TGCGCCAGCTATAGGGGACTAGCGGGAGGATCCTTTTCCTACGAGCAGTACTTC; CDR3: CASYRGLAGGSFSYEQYF
J: TRBJ1-1; size: -; V: TRBV15; D: -; DNA: TGTGCCACCAGCAGGGACAGCGAGCTAGAAGCTTTCTTT; CDR3: CATSRDSELEAFF
J: TRBJ2-7; size: -; V: TRBV5-4; D: -; DNA: TGTGCCAGCAGGATACAGGGCTACGAGCAGTACTTC; CDR3: CASRIQGYEQYF
J: TRBJ2-3; size: -; V: TRBV10-2; D: TRBD2; DNA: TGCGCCAGCAGCCGGACTAGGAACACAGATACGCAGTATTTT; CDR3: CASSRTRNTDTQYF
J: TRBJ2-1; size: -; V: TRBV15; D: -; DNA: TGTGCCACCAGCAGATTCACGGCAGGGTACAATGAGCAGTTCTTC; CDR3: CATSRFTAGYNEQFF
J: TRBJ2-5; size: -; V: TRBV11-3; D: -; DNA: TGTGCCAGCAGCTCCTGGCAGCAAGAGACCCAGTACTTC; CDR3: CASSSWQQETQYF
J: TRBJ1-1; size: -; V: TRBV5-1; D: TRBD1; DNA: TGCGCCAGCAGCTTGGCGACAGGGCTGAACACTGAAGCTTTCTTT; CDR3: CASSLATGLNTEAFF
J: TRBJ2-3; size: -; V: TRBV20-1; D: -; DNA: TGCAGTGCTAGAACGGGGAATACGCAGTATTTT; CDR3: CSARTGNTQYF
J: TRBJ2-7; size: -; V: TRBV25-1; D: -; DNA: TGTGCCAGCAGTGAGTATCGGGCAGGGGTCTACGAGCAGTACTTC; CDR3: CASSEYRAGVYEQYF